Listed below are T cell receptor beta chains from one sample, sequenced in a study of blood T cells in healthy people across ages. Via MiXCR, TCRdb re-called the 5' RACE reads, giving one row per CDR3 protein. Among around 1,000,000 distinct CDR3 sequences listed, around 27% were seen once. The same sample was also studied in work on T cells of mothers and their children.

The sequenced material came from blood. The receptors were gathered from a girl aged 2-10 years in good health. CDR3s include the opening cysteine and the closing phenylalanine or tryptophan. Fields, in order: V gene, D gene, J gene, clone size, CDR3 DNA, CDR3 protein. The D gene is left open where the match is weak. The size field is filled for only some rows; it gives once, few, many or a size class.

TRBV19,NA,TRBJ2-1,NA,TGTGCCAGTAGAAGGACAGACGGGAACAATGAGCAGTTCTTC,CASRRTDGNNEQFF
TRBV4-1,NA,TRBJ2-5,few,TGCGCCAGCAGCCAAAGAATAGGTCAGACGGCCCAGTACTTC,CASSQRIGQTAQYF
TRBV3-1,NA,TRBJ1-1,NA,TGTGCCAGCAGCCAAGATATGGCAGGAGGGCCTTTGAACACTGAAGCTTTCTTT,CASSQDMAGGPLNTEAFF
TRBV11-3,NA,TRBJ2-7,few,TGTGCCAGCAGCGGACAGACTGTTTTGGGAGAGCAGTACTTC,CASSGQTVLGEQYF
TRBV6-6,NA,TRBJ1-3,NA,TGTGCCAGCAGTGATCGGGAACAGGGAAAAATCACCATATATTTT,CASSDREQGKITIYF
TRBV9,NA,TRBJ2-1,few,TGTGCCAGCAGCGTAGGAGTTAGCGGAGCGCCTGAGCAGTTCTTC,CASSVGVSGAPEQFF
TRBV7-7,NA,TRBJ2-7,NA,TGTGCTAGCAGCTCCCTAGCTGCAGTTACCTACGAGCAGTACTTC,CASSSLAAVTYEQYF
TRBV12-5,TRBD2,TRBJ2-3,few,TGTGCTAGTGGTTTGGTCTGGGACTACGAAAGCACAGATACGCAGTATTTT,CASGLVWDYESTDTQYF
TRBV29-1,TRBD2,TRBJ2-5,few,TGCAGCGTCGGCCGAGCGGGAATAGGGGAGACCCAGTACTTC,CSVGRAGIGETQYF
TRBV12-3/TRBV12-4,NA,TRBJ1-4,NA,TGTGCCAGCAGAACATCGTTCGGTAAACTGTTTTTT,CASRTSFGKLFF
TRBV27,NA,TRBJ2-7,NA,TGTGCCAGCAGTTTATTACTAGGGAACGAGCAGTACTTC,CASSLLLGNEQYF
TRBV5-1,TRBD2,TRBJ2-5,few,TGCGCCAGCAGCCCCCGGACTAGCGCGTATCAAGAGGCCCAGTACTTC,CASSPRTSAYQEAQYF
TRBV11-2,TRBD1,TRBJ2-3,few,TGTGCCAGCAGCTTGGGACAGGGGACGACGCAGTATTTT,CASSLGQGTTQYF
TRBV7-2,TRBD2,TRBJ2-5,NA,TGTGCCAGCAGCTTAGGGGTAGCGGGGGAGGAAGAGACCCAGTACTTC,CASSLGVAGEEETQYF
TRBV12-3/TRBV12-4,NA,TRBJ1-3,NA,TGTGCCAGCAGGCTGACAACCCCGGGAAACACCATATATTTT,CASRLTTPGNTIYF
TRBV5-6,NA,TRBJ2-1,many,TGTGCCAGCAGCCTCTTGAGCTCCTACAATGAGCAGTTCTTC,CASSLLSSYNEQFF
TRBV4-3,NA,TRBJ2-4,few,TGCGCCAGCAGCCAAGATCGATCTGGGGGTAACATTCAGTACTTC,CASSQDRSGGNIQYF
TRBV20-1,NA,TRBJ2-3,NA,TGCAGTGCTAGAGATCTGGTAGCGGCTAGCACAGATACGCAGTATTTT,CSARDLVAASTDTQYF
TRBV20-1,TRBD2,TRBJ2-5,few,TGCAGTGCTTCGATTAGACTAGCGGATAAAGAGACCCAGTACTTC,CSASIRLADKETQYF
TRBV4-1,TRBD1,TRBJ1-2,few,TGCGCCAGCAGCCCCCAAGGGGGCCCCAACTATGGCTACACCTTC,CASSPQGGPNYGYTF
TRBV29-1,TRBD1,TRBJ1-4,NA,TGCAGCGGGCAGGGGGCGAATGAAAAACTGTTTTTT,CSGQGANEKLFF
TRBV4-3,NA,TRBJ2-1,NA,TGCGCCAGCAGCCAAGACTATGCGGGGGCTTACAATGAGCAGTTCTTC,CASSQDYAGAYNEQFF
TRBV9,TRBD1,TRBJ2-3,few,TGTGCCAGCAGCGTCCGGGACAGAGGCACAGATACGCAGTATTTT,CASSVRDRGTDTQYF
TRBV7-2,NA,TRBJ2-7,NA,TGTGCCAGCACCACCGGGGGCCCTACCTACGAGCAGTACTTC,CASTTGGPTYEQYF
TRBV12-3/TRBV12-4,NA,TRBJ2-5,NA,TGTGCCAGCAGCCTCGCGAGGGAGACCCGGTACTTC,CASSLARETRYF
TRBV29-1,NA,TRBJ2-1,many,TGCAGCGTTGTGGGGAATGAGCAGTTCTTC,CSVVGNEQFF
TRBV10-3,NA,TRBJ1-1,few,TGTGCCATCACCCCGGACCTGGAGGGCACTGAAGCTTTCTTT,CAITPDLEGTEAFF
TRBV6-2/TRBV6-3,NA,TRBJ2-7,few,TGTGCCAGCAGTCGTGGCCCATCGGGCGAGCAGTACTTC,CASSRGPSGEQYF
TRBV2,NA,TRBJ2-1,few,TGTGCCAGCAAAGGGGGGAAAGATGAGCAGTTCTTC,CASKGGKDEQFF
TRBV6-1,NA,TRBJ2-1,few,TGTGCCAGCAGTGAAGAAAGCCGTATTGTCAATGAGCAGTTCTTC,CASSEESRIVNEQFF
TRBV3-1,NA,TRBJ1-1,NA,TGTGCCAGCAGCCCTAGAGGCGAAGGAGACACTGAAGCTTTCTTT,CASSPRGEGDTEAFF
TRBV6-5,NA,TRBJ2-7,few,TGTGCCAGCAGTTACTCCGTAGACACAATGTCCTACGAGCAGTACTTC,CASSYSVDTMSYEQYF
TRBV28,NA,TRBJ2-5,NA,TGTGCCAGCAGACGGACACCGTACCAAGAGACCCAGTACTTC,CASRRTPYQETQYF
TRBV14,NA,TRBJ2-1,few,TGTGCCAGCAGCCAGGGGGTCTGGTGGGGGACGGCAAACGATGAGCAGTTCTTC,CASSQGVWWGTANDEQFF
TRBV7-3,NA,TRBJ2-5,NA,TGTGCCAGCAGCTTTACGCCGTCGGAGACCCAGTACTTC,CASSFTPSETQYF
TRBV20-1,NA,TRBJ1-1,NA,TGCAGTGCTCCAGGCGGGACTGAAGCTTTCTTT,CSAPGGTEAFF
TRBV10-3,NA,TRBJ2-7,NA,TGTGCCATCAGTGACCCGAACGAGCAGTACTTC,CAISDPNEQYF
TRBV5-4,TRBD1,TRBJ2-7,once,TGTGCCAGCAGCCCCGACCCCGACAGGGTGCACGAGCAGTACTTC,CASSPDPDRVHEQYF
TRBV6-2/TRBV6-3,TRBD2,TRBJ2-3,few,TGTGCCAGCAGTCAACTAGCGGGGGGGCGAATAAGCACAGATACGCAGTATTTT,CASSQLAGGRISTDTQYF
TRBV6-2/TRBV6-3,TRBD2,TRBJ2-7,NA,TGTGCCAGCAGTCTAGCGGGAGACCGCTACGAGCAGTACTTC,CASSLAGDRYEQYF
TRBV7-2,TRBD1,TRBJ1-5,NA,TGTGCCAGCAGCGGAACAGACAGGGGGCGAGGTCAGCCCCAGCATTTT,CASSGTDRGRGQPQHF
TRBV11-2,NA,TRBJ2-7,few,TGTGCCAGCAGCCCTCGGACAGACTACTACGAGCAGTACTTC,CASSPRTDYYEQYF
TRBV29-1,TRBD1,TRBJ2-7,NA,TGCAGCGTTGAAAGGGACAGCGGCGAGCAGTACTTC,CSVERDSGEQYF
TRBV7-2,TRBD2,TRBJ2-3,NA,TGTGCCAGCAGCGGACTAGCGGGCTACACAGATACGCAGTATTTT,CASSGLAGYTDTQYF
TRBV20-1,NA,TRBJ1-2,few,TGCAGTGCTCCACACCAGGGCGGCTACACCTTC,CSAPHQGGYTF
TRBV15,TRBD2,TRBJ2-1,few,TGTGCCACCAGCAGAGAAAAGCGGGGGGAAGAGCAGTTCTTC,CATSREKRGEEQFF
TRBV10-3,NA,TRBJ1-4,NA,TGTGCCATCAGTGAGTCAGCAAGGTCGCTGTTTTTT,CAISESARSLFF
TRBV7-9,NA,TRBJ2-7,NA,TGTGCCAGCAGCGCCCACCCATACGAGCAGTACTTC,CASSAHPYEQYF
TRBV29-1,NA,TRBJ2-4,few,TGCAGCGTTGAAGAGGGGGATTCGGCCAAAAACATTCAGTACTTC,CSVEEGDSAKNIQYF
TRBV20-1,TRBD2,TRBJ2-3,NA,TGCAGTGCCAACTCCGGGACTAGCTACAACACAGATACGCAGTATTTT,CSANSGTSYNTDTQYF